This T cell receptor (beta chain) was observed in a study of T-cell reconstitution after alpha-beta-depleted transplantation in children. Germline CDR1 reads SGHAT; CDR2 reads FQDESV (reference sequence). J lost 6 bases, V lost 6 bases, and 7 bases had no gene match. The CDR3 is 14 residues long. Library preparation (for TCRbeta) was performed with unique molecular identifiers. TCRdb used MiXCR to reprocess the PCR reads, holding one entry per CDR3 protein. The table records approximately 400,000 distinct CDR3 sequences, 15% to 20% of them present only once. This clonotype was counted ten times or more.

The sample here was PBMCs, mostly from graft donor cells, taken 360 days after TCRalphabeta/CD19-depleted stem cell transplant. The chain carries TRBV11-1 and TRBJ2-3, with 9 bases lining up with TRBD2. The receptor's source is a boy under three years old who had a stem cell transplant for Wiskott-Aldrich syndrome, so the T cells may come from the graft donor. DNA of the CDR3: TGTGCCAGCAGTCTAGCGGGGCCTATGGATACGCAGTATTTT. Protein sequence: CASSLAGPMDTQYF.